Detailed here is one T cell receptor (beta chain). This record comes from a study of shared clonotypes between healthy human individuals. The authors ran the assay at deep level. Replicate PCRs for unsorted PBMC used 250 to 300 ng DNA (about 30,000 T cell genomes). The repertoire was sequenced with immunoSEQ multiplex PCR; TCRdb's copy has only in-frame clones and lacks some. The table shows some 450,000 clones, with 70% to 80% occurring only once. Without sorting, samples used about 90 million PBMCs for genomic DNA. Trimming shortened V by 1 base and J by 3 bases, and 7 bases separated the two germline ends. The germline V gene has CDR1 LGHNA and CDR2 YSLEER. The CDR3 runs to 13 residues.

The sample comprised PBMCs. The rearrangement uses TRBV4-3 and TRBJ2-7, with a possible D match to TRBD1 (6 bases). The receptor's source is a woman in her forties in good health. Some clones in this sample may be carry-over from other donors' samples. The CDR3 loop is CASSQVRGYEQYF. Written as DNA, the CDR3 is TGCGCCAGCAGCCAAGTCAGGGGCTACGAGCAGTACTTC.